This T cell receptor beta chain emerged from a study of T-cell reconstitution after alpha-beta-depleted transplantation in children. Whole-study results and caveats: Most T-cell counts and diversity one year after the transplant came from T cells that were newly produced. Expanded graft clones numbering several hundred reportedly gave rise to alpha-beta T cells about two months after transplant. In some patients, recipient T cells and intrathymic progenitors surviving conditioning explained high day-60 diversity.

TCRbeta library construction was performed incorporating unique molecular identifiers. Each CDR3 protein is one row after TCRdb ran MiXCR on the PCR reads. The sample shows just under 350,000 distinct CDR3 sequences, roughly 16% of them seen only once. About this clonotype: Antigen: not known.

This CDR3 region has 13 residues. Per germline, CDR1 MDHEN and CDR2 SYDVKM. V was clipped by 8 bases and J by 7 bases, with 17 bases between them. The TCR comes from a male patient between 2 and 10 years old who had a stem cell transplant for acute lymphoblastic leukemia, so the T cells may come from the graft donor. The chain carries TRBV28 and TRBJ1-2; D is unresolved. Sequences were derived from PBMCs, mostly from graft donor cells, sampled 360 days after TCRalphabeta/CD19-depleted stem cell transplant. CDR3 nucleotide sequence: TGTGCCAGCCGTATGGGGAGGAAAAGTGGCTACACCTTC. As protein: CASRMGRKSGYTF.